This T cell receptor (beta chain) was obtained from a study of T cell changes during pregnancy in multiple sclerosis. Clones were sequenced by immunoSEQ multiplex PCR, and TCRdb holds only the in-frame ones, with some missing. This sample carries about 20,000 clones, less than 90% of them seen once, and the ten largest clones take about 7.7%. The V end lost 10 bases, the J end lost 0 bases, and 9 bases lay between the germline ends. Germline values: CDR1 MNHEY, CDR2 SVGAGI. The CDR3 consists of 12 residues. Sample: CD8+ T cells from peripheral blood mononuclear cells, taken in the third trimester of pregnancy. The sequence came from a female donor in good health, enrolled as a control in a pregnancy study. V gene TRBV6-5 combines with J gene TRBJ1-2; D possibly corresponds to TRBD1 (5 bases). In DNA, the CDR3 is TGTGCCACGGGGGGGACTAACTATGGCTACACCTTC. Its translation is CATGGTNYGYTF.